This record covers a single T cell receptor beta chain. Antigen specificity is unknown. V lost 4 bases, J lost 5 bases, and 11 bases stayed unmatched. CDR1 is LGHNA and CDR2 is YNFKEQ in the germline V gene. The CDR3 runs to 15 residues. TCRdb redid the calling of the 5' RACE reads with MiXCR, one entry per CDR3 protein. The sample includes fewer than 700,000 distinct CDR3 sequences, 20% to 25% of them seen just once. The data belong to a study of T-cell memory formation after mild COVID-19. The study, taken as a whole, reports: Pre-infection memory contained some responding clones, which suggested that cross-reactive memory had joined. Contracting clones from day 15 to 85 had balanced CD4/CD8; later expanders favoured CD4+.

The receptor was isolated from an adult woman who had mild COVID-19 (a few samples of this study predate the infection). Cell type and time point are not known. The V gene is TRBV4-2, the J gene TRBJ2-7; TRBD1 aligns across 7 bases. Sequenced: PBMCs or a T cell subset sorted from them (not recorded which). Here the CDR3 reads CASSPRPGTVHEQYF. The CDR3 DNA follows: TGTGCCAGCAGCCCCCGTCCCGGGACAGTCCACGAGCAGTACTTC.